The 25 T cell receptor beta chains presented below share a single source sample, sequenced in a study of T cells in Graves' hyperthyroidism and ophthalmopathy. RNA transcripts gave rise to amplified TCR beta CDR3 regions. First-round RT-PCR targeting the TCR CDR3 was performed with the HTBI primer set. TCRdb re-derived calls from the multiplex PCR reads in MiXCR, one entry per CDR3 protein. The table lists over 250,000 distinct CDR3 sequences, approximately 13% of them singletons. The sequenced sample was blood. Receptor source: a middle-aged woman with Graves' ophthalmopathy.

The chain recombines TRBV5-1 with TRBJ2-7, with D possibly TRBD1 on 6 matching bases. The V end was cut by 0 bases, the J end by 4 bases, with 11 bases between. The germline gives CDR1 SGHRS, CDR2 YFSETQ. CDR3 length: 14 amino acids. CDR3 residues: CASSLAGHLYEQYF. For the CDR3, the DNA is TGCGCCAGCAGCTTGGCGGGACACCTATACGAGCAGTACTTC. The full variable domain, with the rest looked up from reference TRBV5-1 and TRBJ2-7, is KAGVTQTPRYLIKTRGQQVTLSCSPISGHRSVSWYQQTPGQGLQFLFEYFSETQRNKGNFPGRFSGRQFSNSRSEMNVSTLELGDSALYLCASSLAGHLYEQYFGPGTRLTVT.

This clonotype was seen ten or more times. V is TRBV15 and J is TRBJ2-1; D ambiguous. This CDR3 region has 13 residues. V was clipped by 1 base and J by 11 bases, with 12 bases between them. The V gene's germline CDR1 is LNHNV and CDR2 YYDKDF (reference sequence). CDR3 sequence: CATSRVGGQKQFF. The CDR3 nucleotides read TGTGCCACCAGCAGAGTCGGTGGCCAAAAGCAGTTCTTC.

Ten or more counts support this clonotype. The V and J genes are TRBV2 and TRBJ2-2; D gene uncertain. This CDR3 region has 14 residues. From germline, CDR1 is SNHLY and CDR2 FYNNEI. Trimming took 5 bases from V and 2 from J, leaving 9 bases between them. In DNA, the CDR3 is TGTGCCAGCAGTAAGATAGGCAACACCGGGGAGCTGTTTTTT. The encoded protein is CASSKIGNTGELFF.

On this clonotype itself: A much larger clone lies a single base off, so this may be a read error. The V and J genes are TRBV3-1 and TRBJ2-7; D may match TRBD1 or TRBD2 (5 bases each). This CDR3 is 14 amino acids long. Germline V gene lookup returns CDR1 LGHDT and CDR2 YNNKEL (reference sequence). CDR3: CAGSHRDGAYEQYF. The CDR3 coding sequence is TGTGCCGGCAGCCATAGGGACGGAGCCTACGAGCAGTACTTC.

This clonotype has a single count. The V gene is TRBV2, the J gene TRBJ2-1; D is unresolved. The CDR3 has 13 residues. Germline V gives CDR1 SNHLY, CDR2 FYNNEI. Trimming cost V 6 bases and J 7 bases, with 13 bases left between them. CDR3 nucleotide sequence: TGTGCCAGCAGCTTAGTCTTGTTAAATGAGCAGTTCTTC. Its protein product is CASSLVLLNEQFF. The full variable domain, rest sourced from reference TRBV2 and TRBJ2-1, is EPEVTQTPSHQVTQMGQEVILRCVPISNHLYFYWYRQILGQKVEFLVSFYNNEISEKSEIFDDQFSVERPDGSNFTLKIRSTKLEDSAMYFCASSLVLLNEQFFGPGTRLTVL.

This clonotype was counted ten times or more. The chain uses TRBV28 and TRBJ2-7, with D hard to call. The CDR3 spans 12 residues. V was cut by 2 bases and J by 5 bases, with 7 bases left in between. Germline assignment: CDR1 MDHEN and CDR2 SYDVKM. DNA of the CDR3: TGTGCCAGCAGTTTAGGCCAGGACGAGCAGTACTTC. Amino acids: CASSLGQDEQYF.

This clonotype was recorded a few times. The chain employs TRBV30 and TRBJ2-1, with 10 nucleotides matching TRBD2. Germline V gives CDR1 GTSNPN, CDR2 SVGIG (reference sequence). The CDR3 loop spans 15 amino acids. V lost 0 bases and J lost 3; bases outside the gene matches: 2. CDR3 bases: TGTGCCTGGAGTGTAAGCGGGAGGGTCTACAATGAGCAGTTCTTC. Protein sequence: CAWSVSGRVYNEQFF.

This clonotype was counted between two and nine times. The genes are TRBV7-9 and TRBJ2-1; the D call may be TRBD1 or TRBD2 (5 bases each). This CDR3 comprises 20 residues. Germline V gene sequence: CDR1 SEHNR, CDR2 FQNEAQ (reference sequence). V was trimmed by 5 bases and J by 0 bases, leaving 26 bases between them. The CDR3 region is CASSLSGPGPTKSSYNEQFF. In DNA form, the CDR3 reads TGTGCCAGCAGCCTATCTGGCCCGGGACCGACAAAGAGCTCCTACAATGAGCAGTTCTTC.

In its sample, this clonotype was seen many times. The chain recombines TRBV6-6 with TRBJ2-1; tentatively, D is TRBD2 (6 bases). There are 14 residues in the CDR3. Germline CDR1 and CDR2: MNHNY and SVGAGI (reference sequence). V lost 2 bases and J 8 bases, leaving 13 bases between the germline ends. CDR3 amino acids: CASSYGGSRDEQFF. The CDR3, as DNA: TGTGCCAGCAGTTACGGGGGGTCTAGGGATGAGCAGTTCTTC.

This clonotype was recorded many times. The chain uses TRBV27 and TRBJ2-1; D may be TRBD1 or TRBD2 (5 bases each). The ends were cut back, 5 bases at V and 4 bases at J, with 12 bases in the middle. CDR1 MNHEY and CDR2 SMNVEV come from the germline V gene (reference sequence). The CDR3 is 14 amino acids. CDR3 DNA sequence: TGTGCCAGCAGTCCCGAGGGACCATACAATGAGCAGTTCTTC. It specifies CASSPEGPYNEQFF.

Many counts were recorded for this clonotype. The CDR3 loop reads CSARTRSYEQYF. The DNA for the CDR3 is TGCAGTGCTAGAACTCGATCCTACGAGCAGTACTTC. The rearrangement joins TRBV20-1 to TRBJ2-7; D is unresolved. This CDR3 spans 12 amino acids. CDR1 and CDR2 from the germline V gene are DFQATT and SNEGSKA (reference sequence). Between the trimmed V and J ends, which lost 2 bases and 1 base, there was a span of 6 bases.

The rearrangement links TRBV20-1 to TRBJ2-1; a weak D match, TRBD2 (6 bases). V lost 1 base and J 6 bases, leaving 13 bases between the germline ends. Germline lookup yields CDR1 DFQATT and CDR2 SNEGSKA (reference sequence). This CDR3 spans 14 amino acids. Here the CDR3 DNA reads TGCAGTGCTAGAGTGGGGCAGCGGGTCAATGAGCAGTTCTTC. Translated: CSARVGQRVNEQFF.

This clonotype was counted between two and nine times. The chain's CDR3 is CASGLVPPTGESYNEQFF. The CDR3 DNA is TGTGCTAGTGGTTTGGTACCCCCCACGGGAGAGTCCTACAATGAGCAGTTCTTC. J is TRBJ2-1 and V is TRBV12-5, with a weak D call TRBD2 (6 bases). CDR1 LGHNT and CDR2 FRNRAP come from the germline V gene. This CDR3 spans 18 amino acids. V lost 0 bases and J lost 1, with 16 bases in between.

The V and J genes are TRBV6-5 and TRBJ1-6; D is unclear. This CDR3 has 15 residues. The V and J ends lost 2 bases and 4 bases respectively, with 9 bases between them. Germline V lookup: CDR1 MNHEY, CDR2 SVGAGI. CDR3 protein: CASSYQAGYNSPLHF. The DNA for the CDR3 is TGTGCCAGCAGTTACCAGGCAGGATATAATTCACCCCTCCACTTT.

This clonotype has only a few counts. The rearrangement joins TRBV14 to TRBJ2-2, with D maybe TRBD1 (5 bases). Trimming removed 1 base from V and 6 bases from J, with 15 bases in between. CDR3 length: 16 amino acids. Per germline, CDR1 SGHDN and CDR2 FVKESK. CDR3 bases: TGTGCCAGCAGCCAAGGAAGGGGTGTGGGCGCCGGGGAGCTGTTTTTT. Translation gives CASSQGRGVGAGELFF.

This chain uses TRBV4-1 with TRBJ1-1; no reliable D call. The ends were cut back, 6 bases at V and 1 base at J, with 9 bases in the middle. The CDR3 totals 13 residues. Germline CDR1 is MGHRA and CDR2 is YSYEKL. The CDR3 loop reads CASSSLPNTEAFF. Written as DNA, the CDR3 is TGCGCCAGCAGTAGTCTGCCGAACACTGAAGCTTTCTTT.

There are many counts of this clonotype. The genes are TRBV5-1 and TRBJ1-5; perhaps TRBD1 as D (5 bases). The CDR3 is made up of 15 amino acids. With 3 bases removed from V and 5 bases from J, the gap between germline ends came to 15 bases. Germline V lookup: CDR1 SGHRS, CDR2 YFSETQ. CDR3 nucleotides: TGCGCCAGCAGCTCCACGGGGGGAGGAGATCAGCCCCAGCATTTT. Its translation is CASSSTGGGDQPQHF.

This clonotype occurred many times. The chain joins TRBV7-6 to TRBJ2-2, with 8 bases identical to TRBD2. V shed 7 bases and J 6 bases; nucleotides not matched to a gene: 10. CDR3 length: 15 amino acids. Germline values: CDR1 SGHVS, CDR2 FNYEAQ. DNA for the CDR3: TGTGCCAGCACCCCCACCAGCGGGAGTGCCGGGGAGCTGTTTTTT. Its protein is CASTPTSGSAGELFF. Drawing the rest from reference TRBV7-6 and TRBJ2-2, the complete variable domain is GAGVSQSPRYKVTKRGQDVALRCDPISGHVSLYWYRQALGQGPEFLTYFNYEAQQDKSGLPNDRFSAERPEGSISTLTIQRTEQRDSAMYRCASTPTSGSAGELFFGEGSRLTVL.

At least ten counts were recorded for this clonotype. The chain employs TRBV7-2 and TRBJ2-1; a weak D match, TRBD1 (5 bases). CDR3 length equals 13 residues. Germline V gene sequence: CDR1 SGHTA, CDR2 FQGNSA. The V and J ends lost 1 base and 10 bases respectively, with 11 bases between them. CDR3 DNA: TGTGCCAGCAGCTTAGTACGACAGATCGAGCAGTTCTTC. Amino acids: CASSLVRQIEQFF.

V and J are TRBV5-4 and TRBJ1-6, with D unclear. V lost 0 bases and J 8 bases, leaving 6 bases between the germline ends. CDR1 is SGHNT and CDR2 is YYREEE in the germline V gene (reference sequence). This CDR3 contains 13 residues. CDR3 nucleotides: TGTGCCAGCAGCTTGGGGCAGGATTCACCCCTCCACTTT. Translated, it gives CASSLGQDSPLHF.

The V and J genes are TRBV28 and TRBJ2-7, with 8 bases that match TRBD1. Looked up from germline, CDR1 is MDHEN and CDR2 is SYDVKM. J gave up 6 bases and V 4 bases, and 8 bases lay outside the gene matches. This CDR3 contains 14 residues. The CDR3: CASSSGTGHLEQYF. Here the CDR3 DNA reads TGTGCCAGCAGTTCCGGGACAGGACATCTCGAGCAGTACTTC.

The V and J genes are TRBV3-1 and TRBJ2-7; either TRBD1 or TRBD2 may supply D (5 bases each). The CDR3 length is 13 residues. The ends were cut back, 2 bases at V and 6 bases at J, with 11 bases in the middle. CDR1 and CDR2 from the germline V gene are LGHDT and YNNKEL (reference sequence). CDR3 residues: CASSQPPGREQYF. Here the CDR3 DNA reads TGTGCCAGCAGCCAACCGCCGGGGCGCGAGCAGTACTTC.

In regard to this clonotype: Since a much larger clone is just one base distant, this may be a read error. The rearrangement uses TRBV28 and TRBJ2-1; 8 bases fit TRBD2. CDR3 length: 16 amino acids. Germline lookup yields CDR1 MDHEN and CDR2 SYDVKM. Written as DNA, the CDR3 is TGTGCCAGCACTAAGTCCCTCGGGAGGGGTTACAATGAGCAGTCCTTC. Residues: CASTKSLGRGYNEQSF.

This clonotype has ten or more counts. This chain joins TRBV7-8 and TRBJ2-3, with TRBD2 matching over 7 bases. The J segment lost 1 base and the V segment lost 4 bases, leaving 5 bases of the junction unmatched. The germline V gene has CDR1 SGHVS and CDR2 FQNEAQ. This CDR3 has 15 amino acids. The CDR3 sequence: CASSSRLAGTDTQYF. The DNA of the CDR3 is TGTGCCAGCAGCTCACGGCTAGCGGGCACAGATACGCAGTATTTT.

Remarks on this clonotype: A much larger clonotype is one base distant, so this may be a read error. The J gene is TRBJ2-5, the V gene TRBV6-1, with D possibly matching TRBD2 (6 bases). Trimming stripped 6 bases from V and 5 bases from J, with 13 bases between. The CDR3 has 13 amino acids. Germline-derived CDR1 and CDR2 are MNHNS and SASEGT. DNA of the CDR3: TGTGCCAGCAGCGGCGGGGTGGGGGAGACCCAGTACTTC. Protein product: CASSGGVGETQYF.